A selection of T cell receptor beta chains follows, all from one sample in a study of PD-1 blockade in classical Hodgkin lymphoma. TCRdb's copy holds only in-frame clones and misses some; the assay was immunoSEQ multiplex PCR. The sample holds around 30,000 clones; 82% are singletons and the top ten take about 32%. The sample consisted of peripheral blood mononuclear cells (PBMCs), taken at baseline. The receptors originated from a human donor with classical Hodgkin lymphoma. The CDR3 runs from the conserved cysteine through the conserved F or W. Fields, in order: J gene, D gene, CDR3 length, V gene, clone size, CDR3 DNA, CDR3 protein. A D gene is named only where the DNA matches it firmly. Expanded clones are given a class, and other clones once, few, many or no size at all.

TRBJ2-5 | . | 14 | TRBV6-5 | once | TGTGCCAGCAGTTACTCGGCGTACCAAGAGACCCAGTACTTC | CASSYSAYQETQYF
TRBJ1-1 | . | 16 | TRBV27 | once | TGTGCCAGCAGCCTCGACAGCGCCCGAGGGAACACTGAAGCTTTCTTT | CASSLDSARGNTEAFF
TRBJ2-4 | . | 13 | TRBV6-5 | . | TGTGCCAGCGGCTACGGGGCCAAAAACATTCAGTACTTC | CASGYGAKNIQYF
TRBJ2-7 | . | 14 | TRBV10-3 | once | TGTGCCATCACCCCATGGGGCGGTAGCTACGAGCAGTACTTC | CAITPWGGSYEQYF
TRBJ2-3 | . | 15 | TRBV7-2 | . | TGTGCCAGCAGTCTAACTAGTCACGGTTCAGATACGCAGTATTTT | CASSLTSHGSDTQYF
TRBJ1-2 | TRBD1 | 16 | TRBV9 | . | TGTGCCAGCAGCCTAAAGGGACAGGGTATCGACTATGGCTACACCTTC | CASSLKGQGIDYGYTF
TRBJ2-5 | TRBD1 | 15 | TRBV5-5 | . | TGTGCCAGCAGCTTGGCAGGACAGGGTTGGGAGACCCAGTACTTC | CASSLAGQGWETQYF
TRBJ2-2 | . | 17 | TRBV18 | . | TGTGCCAGCTCACCCGACTGGGGCCGATTGCGCTCCGGGGAGCTGTTTTTT | CASSPDWGRLRSGELFF
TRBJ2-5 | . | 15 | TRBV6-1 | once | TGTGCCAGCAGTGAAAATACAGGATCCCAAGAGACCCAGTACTTC | CASSENTGSQETQYF
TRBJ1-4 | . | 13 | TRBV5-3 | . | TGTGCCAGAAGCCCTGTCGGTAATGAAAAACTGTTTTTT | CARSPVGNEKLFF
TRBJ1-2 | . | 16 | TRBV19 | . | TGTGCCAGTAGTATACCCCGTCTCGGTCGAGACTATGGCTACACCTTC | CASSIPRLGRDYGYTF
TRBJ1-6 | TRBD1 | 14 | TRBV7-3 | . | TGTGCCAGCAGTTTGGACAGGGAGAATTCACCCCTCCACTTT | CASSLDRENSPLHF
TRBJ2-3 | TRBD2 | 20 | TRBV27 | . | TGTGCCAGCAGTTTAGGGTGGGGACTAGCGGGGGGACCTGGCACAGATACGCAGTATTTT | CASSLGWGLAGGPGTDTQYF
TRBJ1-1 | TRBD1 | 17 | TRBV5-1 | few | TGCGCCAGCAGTCTAACCTACAGGGGTCCCGGGAACACTGAAGCTTTCTTT | CASSLTYRGPGNTEAFF
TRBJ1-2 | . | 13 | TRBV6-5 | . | TGTGCCAGCAACCCAGGCCCTAACTATGGCTACACCTTC | CASNPGPNYGYTF
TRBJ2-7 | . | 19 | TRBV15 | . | TGTGCCACCAGCCCAGACTTGTTCATATACCTGGGAAACTTTTACGAGCAGTACTTC | CATSPDLFIYLGNFYEQYF
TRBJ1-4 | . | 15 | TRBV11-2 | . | TGTGCCAGCAGCCCAGACGCTTCAACTAATGAAAAACTGTTTTTT | CASSPDASTNEKLFF
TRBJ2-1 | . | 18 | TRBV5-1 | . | TGCGCCAGCAGCTTGGGGCACGGGACACGAAGCTCCTACAATGAGCAGTTCTTC | CASSLGHGTRSSYNEQFF
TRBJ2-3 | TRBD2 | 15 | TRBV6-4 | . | TGTGCCAGCAGCGATAATAGCGGGGGCACAGATACGCAGTATTTT | CASSDNSGGTDTQYF
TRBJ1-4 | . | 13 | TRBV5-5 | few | TGTGCCAGCAGCTTGGGATTTGAAGAAAAACTGTTTTTT | CASSLGFEEKLFF
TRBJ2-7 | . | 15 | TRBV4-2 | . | TGTGCCAGCAGCCAAGATCGCAGTGTCGGCTACGAGCAGTACTTC | CASSQDRSVGYEQYF
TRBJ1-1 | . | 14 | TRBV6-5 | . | TGTGCCAGCAGTTACTGGGGGGGGCTTGGCGAAGCTTTCTTT | CASSYWGGLGEAFF
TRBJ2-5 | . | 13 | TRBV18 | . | TGTGCCAGCTCACCACCGGTAGCAGAGACCCAGTACTTC | CASSPPVAETQYF
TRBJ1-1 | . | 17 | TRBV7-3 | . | TGTGCCAGCAGCTTAAGCCTCCCTGGAGGGGAACCCACTGAAGCTTTCTTT | CASSLSLPGGEPTEAFF
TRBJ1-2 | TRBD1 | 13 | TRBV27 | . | TGTGCCAGCAGTTTGGAGGGGGCGGGGGGCTACACCTTC | CASSLEGAGGYTF
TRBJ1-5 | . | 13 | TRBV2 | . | TGTGCCAGCAGACCGTATAGCAATCAGCCCCAGCATTTT | CASRPYSNQPQHF
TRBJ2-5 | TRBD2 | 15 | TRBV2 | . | TGTGCCAGCAGCCCGACTAGCGGGGGTGGAGAGACCCAGTACTTC | CASSPTSGGGETQYF
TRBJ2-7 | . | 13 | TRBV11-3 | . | TGTGCCAGCAGCTTGACGTATACCTACGAGCAGTACTTC | CASSLTYTYEQYF
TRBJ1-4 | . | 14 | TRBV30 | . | TGTGCCTGGACCGACGGAGCCGGGTATGAAAAACTGTTTTTT | CAWTDGAGYEKLFF
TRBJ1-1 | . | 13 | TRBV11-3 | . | TGTGCCAGCAGCTTAGAGATGAACACTGAAGCTTTCTTT | CASSLEMNTEAFF
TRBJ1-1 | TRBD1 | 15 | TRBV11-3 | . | TGTGCCAGCAGCCTGAGACAGGGGGCAAAGTATGGAGCTTTCTTT | CASSLRQGAKYGAFF
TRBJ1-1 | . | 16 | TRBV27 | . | TGTGCCAGCAGTTTGGGTTGGCAGGCGGGGAACACTGAAGCTTTCTTT | CASSLGWQAGNTEAFF
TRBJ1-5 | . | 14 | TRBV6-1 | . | TGTGCCAGCGGGGGGGACCACAGCAATCAGCCCCAGCATTTT | CASGGDHSNQPQHF
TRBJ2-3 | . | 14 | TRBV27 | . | TGTGCCAGCAGTTTTCGGACACGTCGAGGTACGCAGTATTTT | CASSFRTRRGTQYF
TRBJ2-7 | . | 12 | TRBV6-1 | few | TGTGCCAGCAGTCCGAACTGGAACGAGCAGTACTTC | CASSPNWNEQYF
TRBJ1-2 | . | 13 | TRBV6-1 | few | TGTGCCAGCCTGGCAAAGGGACTCTATGGCTACACCTTC | CASLAKGLYGYTF
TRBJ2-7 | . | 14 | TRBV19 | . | TGTGCCAGTAGTATAAGCAATCATCGGGTCGAGCAGTACTTC | CASSISNHRVEQYF
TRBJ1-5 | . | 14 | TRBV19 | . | TGTGCCAGCCTACTCCACGGAGGCAATCAGCCCCAGCATTTT | CASLLHGGNQPQHF
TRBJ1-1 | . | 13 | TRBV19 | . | TGTGCCAGTAGCCTCACAGTAGACACTGAAGCTTTCTTT | CASSLTVDTEAFF
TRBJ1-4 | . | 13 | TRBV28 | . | TGTGCCAGCAAAGAAACCGGGACCGAAAAACTGTTTTTT | CASKETGTEKLFF
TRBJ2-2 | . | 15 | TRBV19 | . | TGTGCCAGTAGCACCGGCAGCCGGGGGACCGGGGAGCTGTTTTTT | CASSTGSRGTGELFF